The 17 T cell receptor beta chains listed next were all sequenced from one sample in a study of T cell responses to AZD1222 COVID-19 vaccine. Sequencing was performed with immunoSEQ multiplex PCR; in TCRdb, only in-frame clones are kept and a portion is missing. The table includes some 130,000 clones, about 87% detected once. The material sequenced was peripheral blood, taken on day 0 of AZD1222 vaccination. These receptors came from an adult in good health.

The chain links TRBV29-1 to TRBJ2-7; 9 bases align to TRBD2. CDR1 and CDR2 from the germline V gene are SQVTM and ANQGSEA. The J segment lost 3 bases and the V segment lost 5 bases, leaving 8 bases of the junction unmatched. This CDR3 spans 14 amino acids. For the CDR3, the DNA is TGCAGCGTTCCAGGAGTAGCGGGAGACTACGAGCAGTACTTC. Its protein product is CSVPGVAGDYEQYF.

This chain joins TRBV20-1 and TRBJ1-1, with D uncertain. CDR1 and CDR2 from the germline V gene are DFQATT and SNEGSKA (reference sequence). Trimming took 5 bases from V and 0 from J, leaving 4 bases between them. CDR3 length: 11 residues. The CDR3 region has the DNA TGCAGTGCTCCCGTGAACACTGAAGCTTTCTTT. Translation gives CSAPVNTEAFF.

This clone was seen only once. The V gene is TRBV6-5, the J gene TRBJ2-1; tentative D call: TRBD2 (6 bases). The ends were cut back, 9 bases at V and 1 base at J, with 16 bases in the middle. This CDR3 comprises 15 residues. Germline V CDR1 and CDR2: MNHEY, SVGAGI. CDR3 nucleotide sequence: TGTGCCAGTCTACTCGGCGGAGGGTCCTACAATGAGCAGTTCTTC. Protein: CASLLGGGSYNEQFF.

This chain links TRBV5-1 with TRBJ1-2; tentatively, D is TRBD1 (5 bases). Germline V CDR1 and CDR2: SGHRS, YFSETQ. The CDR3 consists of 14 residues. Trimming removed 0 bases from V and 8 bases from J, with 14 bases in between. CDR3 nucleotides: TGCGCCAGCAGCTTGGGGCAGGGAGGTCAGGGCTACACCTTC. Residues: CASSLGQGGQGYTF.

The chain employs TRBV27 and TRBJ1-2; 7 bases are shared with TRBD1. This CDR3 is 15 amino acids long. After removal of 2 bases from V and 4 bases from J, the junction contained 7 bases not matched to a gene. Germline assignment: CDR1 MNHEY and CDR2 SMNVEV (reference sequence). CDR3 nucleotide sequence: TGTGCCAGCAGTTTAGCCGGCAGGGGGGGCTATGGCTACACCTTC. Its protein product is CASSLAGRGGYGYTF.

The rearrangement joins TRBV28 to TRBJ1-5; D remains ambiguous. The CDR3 contains 14 residues. CDR1 and CDR2 from the germline V gene are MDHEN and SYDVKM. Trimming took 2 bases from V and 4 from J, leaving 9 bases between them. Here the CDR3 DNA reads TGTGCCAGCAGTTTAATAAGGGCAAATCAGCCCCAGCATTTT. Translating gives CASSLIRANQPQHF.

This chain joins TRBV20-1 and TRBJ1-1; D remains ambiguous. This CDR3 is built from 11 residues. Germline V gene sequence: CDR1 DFQATT, CDR2 SNEGSKA (reference sequence). CDR3 bases: TGCATATGTCAGATGAACACTGAAGCTTTCTTT. Translation gives CICQMNTEAFF.

This clone was recorded only once. This chain connects TRBV12-3 or TRBV12-4 to TRBJ2-1, with D tentatively TRBD2 (5 bases). The CDR3 runs to 13 residues. Trimming shortened V by 3 bases and J by 6 bases, and 9 bases separated the two germline ends. The CDR3 spells CASSFGLRNEQFF. CDR3 in DNA: TGTGCCAGCAGTTTTGGACTCCGCAATGAGCAGTTCTTC.

V gene TRBV18 combines with J gene TRBJ2-3; 9 positions match TRBD2. The germline gives CDR1 KGHSH, CDR2 LQKENI. The length of the CDR3 is 17 residues. V was pared by 2 bases and J by 2 bases, with 8 bases of the junction left unmatched. In DNA, the CDR3 is TGTGCCAGCTCACCAATATCGCTAGCGGGGACCACAGATACGCAGTATTTT. It specifies CASSPISLAGTTDTQYF.

The chain employs TRBV28 and TRBJ2-7; 12 nucleotides line up with TRBD2. This CDR3 is 14 amino acids long. V lost 5 bases and J lost 3; bases outside the gene matches: 2. Germline V gene data show CDR1 as MDHEN and CDR2 as SYDVKM. CDR3 in amino acids: CASSLAGGLYEQYF. DNA for the CDR3: TGTGCCAGCAGTCTAGCGGGAGGGCTCTACGAGCAGTACTTC.

The rearrangement links TRBV7-8 to TRBJ1-5; 7 bases are a match to TRBD1. This CDR3 has 12 amino acids. V shed 8 bases and J 9 bases; nucleotides not matched to a gene: 7. Germline assignment: CDR1 SGHVS and CDR2 FQNEAQ. CDR3 protein: CASGPNRGPQHF. CDR3 sequence (DNA): TGTGCCAGCGGGCCGAACAGGGGGCCCCAGCATTTT. Complete variable domain (other parts from reference TRBV7-8 and TRBJ1-5): GAGVSQSPRYKVAKRGQDVALRCDPISGHVSLFWYQQALGQGPEFLTYFQNEAQLDKSGLPSDRFFAERPEGSVSTLKIQRTQQEDSAVYLCASGPNRGPQHFGDGTRLSIL.

This rearrangement joins TRBV6-5 to TRBJ1-2; tentative D call: TRBD1 (5 bases). This CDR3 has 13 residues. With 4 bases removed from V and 8 bases from J, the gap between germline ends came to 14 bases. The V gene's germline CDR1 is MNHEY and CDR2 SVGAGI. CDR3 sequence: CASSLGRNLGYTF. In DNA form, the CDR3 reads TGTGCCAGCAGTTTGGGACGGAACCTAGGCTACACCTTC.

The rearrangement joins TRBV19 to TRBJ1-5; D unresolved. The CDR3 is made up of 15 amino acids. Trimming removed 6 bases at V and 3 bases at J, with 15 bases between. Looked up from germline, CDR1 is LNHDA and CDR2 is SQIVND (reference sequence). The CDR3 region has the DNA TGTGCCAGTAGATCCGCGTCAGGACCCAATCAGCCCCAGCATTTT. Its translation is CASRSASGPNQPQHF.

This chain links TRBV11-2 with TRBJ2-3; possibly TRBD1 or TRBD2 for D (5 bases each). The CDR3 runs 16 residues. Germline-derived CDR1 and CDR2 are SGHAT and FQNNGV. V lost 4 bases and J lost 0, with 14 bases in between. CDR3 residues: CASSSGLGGSTDTQYF. The CDR3 region has the DNA TGTGCCAGCAGCTCGGGGCTAGGAGGCAGCACAGATACGCAGTATTTT. The whole variable domain, filled in from reference TRBV11-2 and TRBJ2-3, reads EAGVAQSPRYKIIEKRQSVAFWCNPISGHATLYWYQQILGQGPKLLIQFQNNGVVDDSQLPKDRFSAERLKGVDSTLKIQPAKLEDSAVYLCASSSGLGGSTDTQYFGPGTRLTVL.

The chain joins TRBV6-5 to TRBJ2-7, with D possibly being TRBD2 (6 bases). The germline gives CDR1 MNHEY, CDR2 SVGAGI. The CDR3 runs 13 residues. The V gene lost 7 bases and the J gene lost 3 bases, with 13 bases spanning the gap. CDR3 nucleotide sequence: TGTGCCAGCAATAGGAGCGGGCGCTACGAGCAGTACTTC. As protein: CASNRSGRYEQYF.

The chain uses TRBV5-4 and TRBJ1-3; D call uncertain. The CDR3 loop spans 14 amino acids. Germline V lookup: CDR1 SGHNT, CDR2 YYREEE (reference sequence). V was cut by 4 bases and J by 4 bases, with 12 bases left in between. The CDR3 nucleotides are TGTGCCAGCAGCCACCGGGGAGGGGGAAACACCATATATTTT. Amino acid sequence: CASSHRGGGNTIYF.

CDR3 in amino acids: CASSSTGLYGYTF. For the CDR3, the DNA is TGTGCCAGCAGTTCGACAGGACTCTATGGCTACACCTTC. This chain links TRBV27 with TRBJ1-2, with TRBD1 as a possible D gene (6 bases). This CDR3 has 13 amino acids. The germline V gene encodes CDR1 MNHEY and CDR2 SMNVEV (reference sequence). The V end was cut by 4 bases, the J end by 4 bases, with 10 bases between.